This passage covers 9 T cell receptor beta chains from one sample sequenced in a study of CD8+ T cells in alopecia areata. The treatment is: oral pan-JAK inhibitor, 5-10 mg twice daily. Investigators isolated RNA and reverse transcribed it into cDNA to act as the sequencing template. Produced via immunoSEQ multiplex PCR; TCRdb's table is partial and in-frame only. Of about 180,000 clones listed, 50% to 75% were seen once; the top ten hold 16%. Specimen: CD4+ T cells sorted from blood, collected between weeks 55 and 65, from a patient treated with tofacitinib. These receptors originate from a human donor with alopecia areata.

This clone has a handful of counts. The chain couples TRBV29-1 to TRBJ1-2, with a tentative D call TRBD1 (6 bases). CDR3 length: 12 amino acids. Per the germline V gene, CDR1 is SQVTM and CDR2 is ANQGSEA. Trimming stripped 2 bases from V and 5 bases from J, with 9 bases between. As DNA, the CDR3 is TGCAGCGTTGAAAGGGACAAATATGGCTACACCTTC. Translated, it gives CSVERDKYGYTF.

The J gene is TRBJ2-7, the V gene TRBV7-9; D unresolved. Germline values: CDR1 SEHNR, CDR2 FQNEAQ (reference sequence). Trimming left V 3 bases short and J 5 bases short, with 8 bases between. The CDR3 has 12 amino acids. The CDR3 DNA follows: TGTGCCAGCAGCTTTACTATGAACGAGCAGTACTTC. This gives the protein CASSFTMNEQYF.

This clone was counted a few times. The chain has TRBV30 and TRBJ1-1; D gene uncertain. Per germline, CDR1 GTSNPN and CDR2 SVGIG (reference sequence). This CDR3 comprises 13 residues. V lost 3 bases and J 10 bases, leaving 18 bases between the germline ends. This CDR3 is CAWSISRLEGAFF. The CDR3 coding sequence is TGTGCCTGGAGCATATCAAGACTGGAGGGAGCTTTCTTT.

This clone came up a few times. The chain carries TRBV19 and TRBJ2-1; 9 bases align to TRBD1. V was pared by 4 bases and J by 5 bases, with 3 bases of the junction left unmatched. Germline values: CDR1 LNHDA, CDR2 SQIVND (reference sequence). The CDR3 contains 14 residues. In DNA, the CDR3 is TGTGCCAGTAGTAACGGACAGGGGAACAATGAGCAGTTCTTC. This translates into CASSNGQGNNEQFF.

The J gene is TRBJ1-1, the V gene TRBV29-1; no definite D call. The CDR3 sequence is 14 residues long. CDR1 and CDR2 (germline): SQVTM, ANQGSEA. Deletions cut 5 bases from V and 2 bases from J, with 15 bases between. This CDR3 is CSVMGRAANTEAFF. CDR3 DNA: TGCAGCGTTATGGGTCGGGCAGCTAACACTGAAGCTTTCTTT.

The chain carries TRBV20-1 and TRBJ2-7; no clear D. The germline V gene has CDR1 DFQATT and CDR2 SNEGSKA (reference sequence). V shed 6 bases and J shed 4 bases, with 10 bases lying between them. There are 11 residues in the CDR3. The CDR3 region is CSAQDKYEQYF. Written as DNA, the CDR3 is TGCAGTGCCCAAGACAAATACGAGCAGTACTTC.

The chain employs TRBV6-1 and TRBJ1-2; 7 bases map to TRBD1. Germline V lookup: CDR1 MNHNS, CDR2 SASEGT. The junction had 13 bases not matched to a gene; V was cut back by 9 bases and J by 6 bases. The CDR3 runs to 14 residues. The CDR3 sequence: CARKPGQHSDGYTF. CDR3 in DNA: TGTGCCAGGAAACCGGGACAGCACTCTGATGGCTACACCTTC.

The CDR3 coding sequence is TGCAGCGTTGGGGGCCGGGCCAGCTACGAAAAACTGTTTTTT. Translated: CSVGGRASYEKLFF. The chain has TRBV29-1 and TRBJ1-4; tentative D call: TRBD1 (5 bases). V lost 4 bases, J lost 8 bases, and 17 bases lay in between. This CDR3 is 14 amino acids long. Looked up from germline, CDR1 is SQVTM and CDR2 is ANQGSEA.

The chain recombines TRBV6-5 with TRBJ2-3; D may be TRBD2 (5 bases). The CDR3 runs 16 residues. The V end lost 2 bases, the J end lost 1 base, and 13 bases lay between the germline ends. Germline V gene data show CDR1 as MNHEY and CDR2 as SVGAGI. CDR3 region: CASSYPLKRGTDTQYF. CDR3 coding DNA: TGTGCCAGCAGTTACCCACTCAAGAGGGGCACAGATACGCAGTATTTT.